This T cell receptor beta chain was identified during a study of tumor-infiltrating lymphocytes in primary liver carcinoma. Broader study findings: Blood trailed tumors significantly in top-250-clone fraction (p = 0.039).

Total RNA amounting to about 520 ng was the source from which TCR beta cDNA was made with a constant-region primer. Amplification in three nested multiplex PCR rounds with slightly modified ARM-PCR gave rise to TCR beta libraries. The two initial PCR rounds, around 11 cycles each, used TRBV1-TRBV30 forward and C-beta reverse primers. TCRdb re-analysed the multiplex PCR reads in MiXCR, keeping a single row per CDR3 protein. The repertoire holds about 120,000 distinct CDR3 sequences, with 50% to 65% as singletons. Co-extraction yielded RNA and DNA from 20-30 mg of unsorted bulk tissue. A note on this clonotype: Antigen: not known. A read error may explain this, as a much larger clone is one base away.

This CDR3 has 15 amino acids. Trimming pared 7 bases from V and 4 bases from J, leaving 17 bases between. CDR1 MNHNS and CDR2 SASEGT come from the germline V gene. Sequencing was done on a sample of liver tumor tissue from sampling region 1. As for subset: tumor region T1, superior pole. The TCR originated in a woman aged 60-70 years with primary liver carcinoma and hepatitis B virus infection. The chain combines TRBV6-1 with TRBJ1-5, with TRBD1 as a possible D gene (6 bases). CDR3 loop: CASTPIGGFNQPQHF. The CDR3 DNA reads as TGTGCCAGCACCCCGATAGGGGGTTTTAATCAGCCCCAGCATTTT.